The next 25 T cell receptor beta chains were all read from a single sample in a study of blood T cell repertoires in COVID-19. TCRdb's table, derived via immunoSEQ multiplex PCR, lists solely in-frame clones and lacks some. Of 110,000 to 150,000 clones listed, 88% are singletons. Source material: peripheral blood. The receptors were gathered from a woman between 45 and 65 years old with acute or convalescent COVID-19.

This chain connects TRBV5-6 to TRBJ1-1; 7 positions match TRBD1. Germline CDR1 is SGHDT and CDR2 is YYEEEE. The CDR3 totals 15 residues. Trimming removed 0 bases from V and 4 bases from J; junction bases left unmatched: 6. The CDR3 is CASSLVRQGGTEAFF. CDR3 in DNA: TGTGCCAGCAGCTTGGTAAGACAGGGAGGCACTGAAGCTTTCTTT. The full variable domain, completed using reference TRBV5-6 and TRBJ1-1, is DAGVTQSPTHLIKTRGQQVTLRCSPKSGHDTVSWYQQALGQGPQFIFQYYEEEERQRGNFPDRFSGHQFPNYSSELNVNALLLGDSALYLCASSLVRQGGTEAFFGQGTRLTVV.

This chain joins TRBV9 and TRBJ1-4; D is perhaps TRBD1 (6 bases). The ends were cut back, 6 bases at V and 8 bases at J, with 17 bases in the middle. In germline, CDR1 is SGDLS, CDR2 YYNGEE. CDR3 length: 14 amino acids. The CDR3 DNA reads as TGTGCCAGCACCAGGGGCGCAGGGAGCGAAAAACTGTTTTTT. Translating gives CASTRGAGSEKLFF.

The CDR3 bases are TGTGCCAGCAGTTGGGGACAGGTCCGAGGTTCACCCCTCCACTTT. Residues: CASSWGQVRGSPLHF. The J gene is TRBJ1-6, the V gene TRBV28, with 8 bases matching TRBD1. V shed 4 bases and J 9 bases; nucleotides not matched to a gene: 8. Germline V gene sequence: CDR1 MDHEN, CDR2 SYDVKM. The CDR3 is 15 residues long. Supplemented by reference TRBV28 and TRBJ1-6, the full variable domain reads DVKVTQSSRYLVKRTGEKVFLECVQDMDHENMFWYRQDPGLGLRLIYFSYDVKMKEKGDIPEGYSVSREKKERFSLILESASTNQTSMYLCASSWGQVRGSPLHFGNGTRLTVT.

The J gene is TRBJ1-1, the V gene TRBV11-2, with D hard to call. Trimming removed 1 base at V and 8 bases at J, with 17 bases between. CDR1 is SGHAT, CDR2 FQNNGV, per germline. CDR3 length: 15 residues. The CDR3 reads CASSLVTREPTEAFF. CDR3 sequence (DNA): TGTGCCAGCAGCTTAGTTACGAGGGAGCCTACGGAAGCTTTCTTT.

The chain employs TRBV10-3 and TRBJ2-5; 8 nucleotides align to TRBD1. The CDR3 has 15 amino acids. Germline V lookup: CDR1 ENHRY, CDR2 SYGVKD. V was pared by 7 bases and J by 1 base, with 8 bases of the junction left unmatched. The CDR3 reads CAITQTGAAQETQYF. The CDR3 nucleotides are TGTGCCATCACCCAGACAGGGGCGGCCCAAGAGACCCAGTACTTC.

CDR3 DNA: TGTGCCAGCAGCCAAGACCCCCCGGGTCGAAGCACAGATACGCAGTATTTT. Its protein is CASSQDPPGRSTDTQYF. This rearrangement joins TRBV14 to TRBJ2-3; D is unclear. Trimming took off 0 bases at V and 0 bases at J, with 13 bases between the two ends. CDR1 SGHDN and CDR2 FVKESK come from the germline V gene. The CDR3 extends over 17 amino acids.

This chain uses TRBV28 with TRBJ1-5; D is uncertain. The CDR3 is 13 amino acids. Germline CDR1 and CDR2: MDHEN and SYDVKM. V lost 5 bases to trimming and J lost 4 bases, with 9 bases between them. The CDR3 DNA reads as TGTGCCAGCAGTACATACCCTAATCAGCCCCAGCATTTT. This translates into CASSTYPNQPQHF.

This sequence joins TRBV28 and TRBJ1-5, with 8 bases lining up with TRBD1. In germline, CDR1 is MDHEN, CDR2 SYDVKM. The CDR3 contains 17 residues. Trimming cost V 9 bases and J 2 bases; bases outside gene matches: 15. The CDR3 is CASELGQGARGNQPQHF. The CDR3, as DNA: TGTGCCAGTGAACTGGGGCAGGGGGCCAGAGGCAATCAGCCCCAGCATTTT.

This chain links TRBV13 with TRBJ2-7; D is unclear. The CDR3 consists of 15 residues. Per germline, CDR1 PRHDT and CDR2 FYEKMQ (reference sequence). V lost 6 bases to trimming and J lost 3 bases, with 18 bases between them. This CDR3 is CASRHQDPESYEQYF. The CDR3 DNA sequence: TGTGCCAGCAGGCACCAGGATCCCGAAAGCTACGAGCAGTACTTC.

The V call is TRBV2, the J call TRBJ2-3; D possibly corresponds to TRBD2 (6 bases). Germline V CDR1 and CDR2: SNHLY, FYNNEI. Trimming took off 6 bases at V and 3 bases at J, with 7 bases between the two ends. This CDR3 spans 12 amino acids. CDR3 residues: CASSGRTDTQYF. The CDR3 DNA reads TGTGCCAGCAGCGGGAGAACAGATACGCAGTATTTT.

This clone came up once. The CDR3 sequence is CASSPRGDALSPLHF. DNA of the CDR3: TGTGCCAGCAGCCCCCGAGGTGATGCGTTGTCACCCCTCCACTTT. The chain recombines TRBV9 with TRBJ1-6; D gene ambiguous. The V gene's germline CDR1 is SGDLS and CDR2 YYNGEE. This CDR3 comprises 15 residues. Trimming shortened V by 4 bases and J by 10 bases, and 18 bases separated the two germline ends.

Regarding this clone: One junction end does not reproduce the germline sequence, and a read error may be involved. The rearrangement links TRBV15 to TRBJ2-7; a possible D gene is TRBD2 (6 bases). This CDR3 region has 15 residues. Germline CDR1 is LNHNV and CDR2 is YYDKDF (reference sequence). The CDR3 bases are TGTGCCACCAGCGGAGATCGAGCGGGCCCCTACGAGCAGTACTTC. It translates to CATSGDRAGPYEQYF. Using reference TRBV15 and TRBJ2-7 for the parts outside the CDR3, the full variable domain is DAMVIQNPRYQVTQFGKPVTLSCSQTLNHNVMYWYQQKSSQAPKLLFHYYDKDFNNEADTPDNFQSRRPNTSFCFLDIRSPGLGDTAMYLCATSGDRAGPYEQYFGPGTRLTVT.

This clone showed up just once. The V gene is TRBV9, the J gene TRBJ1-3, with 7 nucleotides matching TRBD1. Looked up from germline, CDR1 is SGDLS and CDR2 is YYNGEE. The CDR3 loop spans 21 amino acids. Trimming removed 3 bases from V and 0 bases from J; junction bases left unmatched: 21. The CDR3 coding sequence is TGTGCCAGCAGCGCCCAATACTACAGGGGAGGCCACGCTGACTCTGGAAACACCATATATTTT. Translating gives CASSAQYYRGGHADSGNTIYF.

The chain employs TRBV5-1 and TRBJ2-7, with TRBD2 matching over 7 bases. This CDR3 has 15 amino acids. The trim removed 1 base at V and 5 bases at J, leaving 9 bases unmatched. Germline values: CDR1 SGHRS, CDR2 YFSETQ. The CDR3 loop is CASSLYGLDFDEQYF. CDR3 DNA sequence: TGCGCCAGCAGCTTGTACGGACTAGATTTCGACGAGCAGTACTTC.

This clone was seen just once. The V call is TRBV9, the J call TRBJ1-2, with D unclear. Germline values: CDR1 SGDLS, CDR2 YYNGEE. The CDR3 is 12 amino acids. Trimming took off 3 bases at V and 1 base at J, with 4 bases between the two ends. The CDR3 sequence: CASSAVNYGYTF. DNA of the CDR3: TGTGCCAGCAGCGCGGTTAACTATGGCTACACCTTC.

V and J are TRBV28 and TRBJ1-5; tentatively, D is TRBD1 (5 bases). Between the trimmed V and J ends, which lost 5 bases and 4 bases, there was a span of 15 bases. Germline lookup yields CDR1 MDHEN and CDR2 SYDVKM. The CDR3 runs 15 residues. In nucleotides, the CDR3 is TGTGCCAGCAGTCCAGGGAGGGCAAGGAATCAGCCCCAGCATTTT. It codes for CASSPGRARNQPQHF.

The rearrangement links TRBV7-2 to TRBJ2-1, with D hard to call. The CDR3 length is 14 residues. Germline assignment: CDR1 SGHTA and CDR2 FQGNSA. V lost 3 bases and J lost 2, with 8 bases in between. CDR3 amino acids: CASSFNRAYNEQFF. The CDR3 bases are TGTGCCAGCAGCTTTAACCGGGCCTACAATGAGCAGTTCTTC. The full variable domain, in which reference TRBV7-2 and TRBJ2-1 provide the parts outside the CDR3, is GAGVSQSPSNKVTEKGKDVELRCDPISGHTALYWYRQSLGQGLEFLIYFQGNSAPDKSGLPSDRFSAERTGGSVSTLTIQRTQQEDSAVYLCASSFNRAYNEQFFGPGTRLTVL.

The chain joins TRBV12-3 or TRBV12-4 to TRBJ1-1; no clear D gene. The CDR3 extends over 9 amino acids. V shed 10 bases and J shed 6 bases, with 6 bases lying between them. The DNA for the CDR3 is TGTGCCACCTCCTCTGAAGCTTTCTTT. This sequence encodes CATSSEAFF.

The CDR3 bases are TGTGCCAGCAGCTGGCGACTAGCGGGGGAAGAAAACATTCAGTACTTC. Translating gives CASSWRLAGEENIQYF. The chain has TRBV4-2 and TRBJ2-4, with 12 bases matching TRBD2. Germline trimming cut 5 bases from V and 5 bases from J; bases unmatched to any gene: 7. Germline V CDR1 and CDR2: LGHNA, YNFKEQ. This CDR3 is 16 amino acids long.

The chain uses TRBV28 and TRBJ1-2; D gene ambiguous. V was shortened by 5 bases and J by 6 bases, with 7 bases between the two germline ends. Germline-derived CDR1 and CDR2 are MDHEN and SYDVKM. There are 11 residues in the CDR3. CDR3 region: CASSRSHGYTF. The CDR3 DNA is TGTGCCAGCAGTAGAAGCCATGGCTACACCTTC.

CDR3 amino acids: CASSLGRGNTEAFF. CDR3 in DNA: TGTGCCAGCAGCTTAGGTCGGGGGAACACTGAAGCTTTCTTT. This chain links TRBV11-3 with TRBJ1-1; the D is unclear. Germline V gene lookup returns CDR1 SGHNT and CDR2 YENEEA. This CDR3 has 14 residues. V was pared by 1 base and J by 1 base, with 7 bases between.

The chain is built from TRBV5-1 and TRBJ2-7, with 10 positions matching TRBD2. The V segment lost 0 bases and the J segment 0 bases; nucleotides outside the gene matches: 9. The CDR3 is 18 residues long. CDR1 and CDR2 (germline): SGHRS, YFSETQ. As DNA, the CDR3 is TGCGCCAGCAGCTTGGGTAATAGCGGGAGGCTCCTCTCCTACGAGCAGTACTTC. Protein product: CASSLGNSGRLLSYEQYF.

The V gene is TRBV24-1, the J gene TRBJ2-7, with TRBD1 identical over 7 bases. The junction had 6 bases not matched to a gene; V was cut back by 8 bases and J by 3 bases. CDR1 KGHDR and CDR2 SFDVKD come from the germline V gene. The CDR3 spans 13 residues. CDR3 sequence (DNA): TGTGCCACCACCGGGACAGCCTTCTACGAGCAGTACTTC. It translates to CATTGTAFYEQYF.

The chain carries TRBV5-4 and TRBJ1-6; D possibly corresponds to TRBD1 (5 bases). V gave up 2 bases and J gave up 6 bases, with 12 bases separating them. The CDR3 covers 15 residues. The germline CDR1 and CDR2 sequences are SGHNT and YYREEE (reference sequence). CDR3 sequence: CASSFAVDINSPLHF. Written as DNA, the CDR3 is TGTGCCAGCAGCTTCGCCGTGGACATTAATTCACCCCTCCACTTT.

The J gene is TRBJ2-3, the V gene TRBV2; 10 nucleotides agree with TRBD2. The CDR3 loop spans 17 amino acids. The germline CDR1 and CDR2 sequences are SNHLY and FYNNEI. Trimming took 2 bases from V and 2 from J; bases not matched to a gene: 7. CDR3 DNA: TGTGCCAGCAGTGAACGAGGACTAGCGGTAAACACAGATACGCAGTATTTT. This gives the protein CASSERGLAVNTDTQYF.